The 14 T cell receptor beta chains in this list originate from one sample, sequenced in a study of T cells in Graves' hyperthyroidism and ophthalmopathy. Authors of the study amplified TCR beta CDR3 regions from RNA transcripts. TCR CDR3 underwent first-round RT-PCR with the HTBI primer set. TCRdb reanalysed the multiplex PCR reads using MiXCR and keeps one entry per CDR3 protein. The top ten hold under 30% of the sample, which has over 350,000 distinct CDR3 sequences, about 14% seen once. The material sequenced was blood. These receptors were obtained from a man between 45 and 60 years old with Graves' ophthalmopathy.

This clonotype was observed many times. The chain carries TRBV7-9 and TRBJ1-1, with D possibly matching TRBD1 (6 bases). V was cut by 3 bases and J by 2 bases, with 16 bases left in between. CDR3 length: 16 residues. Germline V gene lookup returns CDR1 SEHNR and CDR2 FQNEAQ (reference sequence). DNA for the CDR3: TGTGCCAGCAGCTTCGGTCACAGGGTCGAAAACACTGAAGCTTTCTTT. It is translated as CASSFGHRVENTEAFF.

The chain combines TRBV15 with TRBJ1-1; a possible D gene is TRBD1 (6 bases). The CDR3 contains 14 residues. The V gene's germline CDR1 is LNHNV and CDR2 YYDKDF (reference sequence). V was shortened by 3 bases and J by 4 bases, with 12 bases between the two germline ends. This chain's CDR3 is CATSSPRGGTEAFF. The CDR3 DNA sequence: TGTGCCACCAGCAGCCCGAGGGGGGGCACTGAAGCTTTCTTT.

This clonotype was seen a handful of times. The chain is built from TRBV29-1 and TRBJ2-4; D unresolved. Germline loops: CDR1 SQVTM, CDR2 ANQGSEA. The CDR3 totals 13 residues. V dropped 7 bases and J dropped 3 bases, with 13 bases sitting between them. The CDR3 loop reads CSALDGDKNIQYF. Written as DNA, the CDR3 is TGCAGCGCCCTAGACGGAGACAAAAACATTCAGTACTTC. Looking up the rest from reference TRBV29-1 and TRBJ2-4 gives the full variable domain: SAVISQKPSRDICQRGTSLTIQCQVDSQVTMMFWYRQQPGQSLTLIATANQGSEATYESGFVIDKFPISRPNLTFSTLTVSNMSPEDSSIYLCSALDGDKNIQYFGAGTRLSVL.

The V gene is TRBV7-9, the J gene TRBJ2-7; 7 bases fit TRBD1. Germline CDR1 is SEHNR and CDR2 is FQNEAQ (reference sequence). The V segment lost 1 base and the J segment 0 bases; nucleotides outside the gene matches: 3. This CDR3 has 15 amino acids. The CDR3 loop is CASSLVAGGSYEQYF. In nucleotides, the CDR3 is TGTGCCAGCAGCTTAGTGGCAGGGGGCTCCTACGAGCAGTACTTC.

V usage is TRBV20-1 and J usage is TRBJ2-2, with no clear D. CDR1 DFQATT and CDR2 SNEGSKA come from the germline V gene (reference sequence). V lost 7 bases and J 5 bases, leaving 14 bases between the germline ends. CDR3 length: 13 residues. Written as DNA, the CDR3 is TGCAGTGTGCTCGAATCACTAACCGGGGAGCTGTTTTTT. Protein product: CSVLESLTGELFF.

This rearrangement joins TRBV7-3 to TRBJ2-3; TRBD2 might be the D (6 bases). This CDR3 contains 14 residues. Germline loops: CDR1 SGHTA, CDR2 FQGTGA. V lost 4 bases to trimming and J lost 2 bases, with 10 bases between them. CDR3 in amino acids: CASSSGTFTDTQYF. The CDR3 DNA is TGTGCCAGCAGCTCCGGGACTTTCACAGATACGCAGTATTTT.

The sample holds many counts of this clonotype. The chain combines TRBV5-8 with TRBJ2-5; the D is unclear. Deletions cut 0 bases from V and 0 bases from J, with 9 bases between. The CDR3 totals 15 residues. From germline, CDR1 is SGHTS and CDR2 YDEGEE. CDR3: CASSLDGGNQETQYF. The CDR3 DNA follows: TGTGCCAGCAGCTTGGATGGCGGCAACCAAGAGACCCAGTACTTC.

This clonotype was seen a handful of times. In DNA, the CDR3 is TGTGCCAGCAGTTCCCTTACGGGGAACAGCAATCAGCCCCAGCATTTT. This translates into CASSSLTGNSNQPQHF. The chain employs TRBV6-2 or TRBV6-3 and TRBJ1-5; no reliable D call. Trimming cost V 4 bases and J 1 base, with 14 bases left between them. Germline lookup yields CDR1 MNHEY and CDR2 SVGEGT. The CDR3 is 16 residues long.

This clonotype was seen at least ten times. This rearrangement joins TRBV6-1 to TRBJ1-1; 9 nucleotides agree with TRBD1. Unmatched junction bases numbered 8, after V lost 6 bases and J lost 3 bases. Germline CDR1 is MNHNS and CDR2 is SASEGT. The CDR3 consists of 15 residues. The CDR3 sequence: CASRVQGAHYTEAFF. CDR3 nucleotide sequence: TGTGCCAGCAGGGTACAGGGGGCACATTACACTGAAGCTTTCTTT.

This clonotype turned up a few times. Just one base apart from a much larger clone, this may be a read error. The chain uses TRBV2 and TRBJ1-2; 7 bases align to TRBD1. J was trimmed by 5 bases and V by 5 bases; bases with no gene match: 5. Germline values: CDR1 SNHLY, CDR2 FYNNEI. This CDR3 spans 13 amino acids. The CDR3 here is CASSKGGQYGYTF. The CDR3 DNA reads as TGTGCCAGCAGTAAGGGGGGACAGTATGGCTACACCTTC.

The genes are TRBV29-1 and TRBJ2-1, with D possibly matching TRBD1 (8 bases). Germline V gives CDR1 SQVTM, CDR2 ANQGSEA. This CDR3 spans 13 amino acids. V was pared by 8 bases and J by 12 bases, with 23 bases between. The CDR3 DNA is TGCAGCACAGGGGGTAGCGGGCCGCTAGGGCAGTTCTTC. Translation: CSTGGSGPLGQFF.

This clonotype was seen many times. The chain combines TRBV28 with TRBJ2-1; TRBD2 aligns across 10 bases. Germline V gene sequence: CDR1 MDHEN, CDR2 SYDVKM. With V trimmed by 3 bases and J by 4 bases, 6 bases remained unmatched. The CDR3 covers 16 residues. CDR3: CASSFTTSGVYNEQFF. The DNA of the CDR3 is TGTGCCAGCAGTTTTACTACTAGCGGGGTATACAATGAGCAGTTCTTC.

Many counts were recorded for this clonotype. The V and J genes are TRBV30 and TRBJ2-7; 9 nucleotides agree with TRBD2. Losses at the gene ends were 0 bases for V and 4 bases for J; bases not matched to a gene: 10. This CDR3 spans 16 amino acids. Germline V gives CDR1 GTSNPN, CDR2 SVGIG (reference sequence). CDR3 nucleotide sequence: TGTGCCTGGAGTGTACCAAGCGGGAGGTATATGTACGAGCAGTACTTC. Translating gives CAWSVPSGRYMYEQYF.

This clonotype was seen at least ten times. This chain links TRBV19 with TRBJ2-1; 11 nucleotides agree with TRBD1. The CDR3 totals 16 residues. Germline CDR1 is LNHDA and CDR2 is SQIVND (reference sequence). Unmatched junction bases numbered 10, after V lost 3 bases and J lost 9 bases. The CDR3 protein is CASSIRGQGENFEQFF. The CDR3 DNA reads TGTGCCAGTAGTATTAGGGGACAGGGGGAAAATTTTGAGCAGTTCTTC.